At least ten counts were recorded for the clone carrying this T cell receptor (beta chain). The antigen is not known. Isolation of PBMCs was performed using 7.5 to 10 ml of fresh peripheral blood. This CDR3 spans 13 amino acids. The germline gives CDR1 LNHNV, CDR2 YYDKDF (reference sequence). Trimming cost V 5 bases and J 11 bases, with 16 bases left between them. These data originate in a study of Graves' ophthalmopathy and Graves' hyperthyroidism. Amplification targeted the TCR beta CDR3 regions, with RNA transcripts as the source material. First-round RT-PCR with HTBI primers preceded a second-round multiplex PCR. TCRdb ran MiXCR on the multiplex PCR reads and lists one entry per CDR3 protein. Among a few hundred thousand distinct CDR3 sequences listed, 17% were seen once. Study-level findings and limits: A classifier, a 13-signature model, separated ophthalmopathy from stable hyperthyroidism with 87.88% sensitivity and over 70% specificity.

The V and J genes are TRBV15 and TRBJ1-5; no reliable D call. The sample was peripheral blood. This clonotype originated in an adult woman with stable Graves' hyperthyroidism. CDR3: CATSGPRFESQHF. DNA of the CDR3: TGTGCCACCAGCGGACCCAGATTTGAGTCCCAGCATTTT. Drawing the rest from reference TRBV15 and TRBJ1-5, the complete variable domain is DAMVIQNPRYQVTQFGKPVTLSCSQTLNHNVMYWYQQKSSQAPKLLFHYYDKDFNNEADTPDNFQSRRPNTSFCFLDIRSPGLGDTAMYLCATSGPRFESQHFGDGTRLSIL.